This TCR beta chain was captured by sequencing in a study of monozygotic twins with inflammatory bowel disease. Study-level points and caveats: Compared with healthy co-twins, IBD patients showed reduced TCRbeta repertoire diversity by inverse Simpson.

Germline V gene data show CDR1 as SGHRS and CDR2 as YFSETQ. This CDR3 has 13 amino acids. On this clonotype: Its antigen is as yet unknown.

TCRdb re-called the 5' RACE reads; every CDR3 protein appears as one record, without DNA. Its clone listing holds around 200,000 distinct CDR3 sequences. This sequence was found in a human donor with ulcerative colitis or Crohn's disease, or a healthy co-twin of an affected twin (not recorded which). The sequencing sample was made of blood. The J gene is TRBJ2-4, the V gene TRBV5-1; checking the TCRdb D call of TRBD1 is not possible without DNA. The chain's CDR3 is CASSAQDRNIQYF. The full variable domain, rest sourced from reference TRBV5-1 and TRBJ2-4, is KAGVTQTPRYLIKTRGQQVTLSCSPISGHRSVSWYQQTPGQGLQFLFEYFSETQRNKGNFPGRFSGRQFSNSRSEMNVSTLELGDSALYLCASSAQDRNIQYFGAGTRLSVL.